The clone carrying this T cell receptor beta chain was detected many times. The antigen is not known. This record belongs to a study of T cell repertoires in cytomegalovirus infection. TCRdb analysed the reads with MiXCR anew, one entry per CDR3 protein. The profile shows 300,000 to 400,000 distinct CDR3 sequences, more than 9% of them singletons. Study-wide findings and caveats: There were HLA-C-restricted CMV-specific TCR beta clonotypes dominating the ex vivo response.

V was clipped by 8 bases and J by 7 bases; unmatched bases: 13. This CDR3 is 15 amino acids long. CDR1 MNHNS and CDR2 SASEGT come from the germline V gene. This receptor was identified in a human donor in good health (CMV status not recorded). Some clones in this sample may be carry-over from other donors' samples. The sample taken for sequencing was PBMCs. The V call is TRBV6-1, the J call TRBJ2-1; 8 bases line up with TRBD2. The CDR3 DNA follows: TGTGCCAGCCTGTGGGGACTAGGGCCGAGGAATGAGCAGTTCTTC. It specifies CASLWGLGPRNEQFF.